What follows are 14 T cell receptor beta chains derived from one specimen sequenced in a study of cytomegalovirus exposure and HLA in healthy donors (TCRdb year 2017). The method was the immunoSEQ multiplex PCR assay. A mixture of 60 forward primers for TCR Vbeta segments and 13 reverse primers for TCR Jbeta segments was used in the multiplex PCR. TCRdb retrieved this table from immuneACCESS and kept in-frame rearrangements only. Not all clones are present; in checked studies, unresolved V genes account for under half, and no reason is known for the remainder. In all, the sample holds more than 110,000 clones, and around four fifths of those were seen once. The top ten clones comprise around 1.2% of the sample. Sequencing was done on a sample of PBMCs. The receptors derive from a male donor in good health and CMV-seropositive.

The genes are TRBV6-5 and TRBJ2-7; 7 nucleotides line up with TRBD1. This CDR3 has 14 amino acids. CDR1 MNHEY and CDR2 SVGAGI come from the germline V gene. The V segment lost 5 bases and the J segment 0 bases; nucleotides outside the gene matches: 4. The CDR3 is CASSEDRISYEQYF. The CDR3, as DNA: TGTGCCAGCAGTGAGGACAGGATCTCCTACGAGCAGTACTTC.

The chain has TRBV10-2 and TRBJ2-3; tentative D call: TRBD2 (5 bases). In germline, CDR1 is WSHSY, CDR2 SAAADI. Trimming took off 6 bases at V and 5 bases at J, with 18 bases between the two ends. This CDR3 has 15 residues. CDR3 nucleotides: TGCGCCAGCAGCCAGGCACTAGGAGTTGTAGATACGCAGTATTTT. Amino acid sequence: CASSQALGVVDTQYF.

This clone was seen more than once but under ten times. CDR3 DNA sequence: TGTGCCAGCAGCGTAGCGACTAGCGGGAGCGACGAGCAGTACTTC. It encodes CASSVATSGSDEQYF. This chain uses TRBV9 with TRBJ2-7; 12 positions match TRBD2. The V and J ends lost 0 bases and 5 bases, in that order; junction bases with no gene match: 3. Germline V gives CDR1 SGDLS, CDR2 YYNGEE. The CDR3 has 15 residues.

V is TRBV10-2 and J is TRBJ1-5; D not certain. The CDR3 sequence is 15 residues long. Per germline, CDR1 WSHSY and CDR2 SAAADI. V lost 5 bases and J lost 2, with 13 bases in between. This chain's CDR3 is CASSNRGMGNQPQHF. CDR3 bases: TGCGCCAGCAGTAACCGGGGTATGGGCAATCAGCCCCAGCATTTT.

This chain joins TRBV25-1 and TRBJ2-2; 8 positions match TRBD1. V lost 2 bases and J lost 5; bases outside the gene matches: 13. CDR3 size: 18 residues. The V gene's germline CDR1 is MGHDK and CDR2 SYGVNS. This CDR3 reads CASSEPGQGGVGTGELFF. The CDR3 nucleotides are TGTGCCAGCAGTGAACCCGGACAGGGAGGCGTGGGGACCGGGGAGCTGTTTTTT.

This chain joins TRBV28 and TRBJ1-1; 7 nucleotides agree with TRBD1. V shed 4 bases and J 4 bases; nucleotides not matched to a gene: 6. The length of the CDR3 is 14 residues. Germline CDR1 MDHEN, CDR2 SYDVKM. CDR3 in DNA: TGTGCCAGCAGTTCCGCACAGGGGTCCACTGAAGCTTTCTTT. Protein sequence: CASSSAQGSTEAFF.

CDR3 sequence: CASRWAGSGDGYTF. The CDR3 DNA sequence: TGTGCCAGTCGGTGGGCAGGGTCAGGTGATGGCTACACCTTC. This chain connects TRBV19 to TRBJ1-2; possible D gene TRBD1, 5 bases. Between the trimmed V and J ends, which lost 8 bases and 6 bases, there was a span of 19 bases. The CDR3 totals 14 residues. Germline CDR1 LNHDA, CDR2 SQIVND (reference sequence).

This clone was picked up one time. This sequence joins TRBV4-2 and TRBJ2-1; 11 bases are shared with TRBD2. The germline V gene has CDR1 LGHNA and CDR2 YNFKEQ. Trimming at V came to 1 base and at J to 1 base, leaving 3 bases not matched to a gene. This CDR3 spans 17 amino acids. The CDR3 sequence is CASSQATSGGSYNEQFF. The DNA of the CDR3 is TGTGCCAGCAGCCAAGCAACTAGCGGGGGTTCCTACAATGAGCAGTTCTTC.

The J gene is TRBJ2-3, the V gene TRBV7-9; 10 positions agree with TRBD1. V dropped 6 bases and J dropped 2; count of bases not matched to a gene: 5. The germline V gene encodes CDR1 SEHNR and CDR2 FQNEAQ (reference sequence). The CDR3 covers 15 residues. The CDR3: CASSQGQGVTDTQYF. Written as DNA, the CDR3 is TGTGCCAGCAGTCAAGGACAGGGGGTCACAGATACGCAGTATTTT.

The J gene is TRBJ1-3, the V gene TRBV5-5; D may be TRBD1 (5 bases). The CDR3 consists of 15 residues. Between the trimmed V and J ends, which lost 4 bases and 0 bases, there was a span of 11 bases. Germline V CDR1 and CDR2: SGHKS, YYEKEE (reference sequence). CDR3 DNA sequence: TGTGCCAGCAGCGTGGGACTTTACTCTGGAAACACCATATATTTT. This translates into CASSVGLYSGNTIYF.

This rearrangement joins TRBV9 to TRBJ2-7; 8 bases line up with TRBD1. This CDR3 has 15 amino acids. Germline CDR1 and CDR2: SGDLS and YYNGEE. The ends lost 2 bases at V and 0 bases at J; junction bases unmatched: 4. The chain's CDR3 is CASSVGQALSYEQYF. The CDR3 bases are TGTGCCAGCAGCGTGGGACAGGCGCTCTCCTACGAGCAGTACTTC.

CDR3 region: CASSDVGRYEQDSRGQYF. The DNA of the CDR3 is TGTGCCAGCAGTGATGTCGGTCGGTACGAGCAGGACTCTCGGGGGCAGTACTTC. J is TRBJ2-5 and V is TRBV25-1; tentative D call: TRBD2 (6 bases). V gave up 3 bases and J gave up 11 bases, with 31 bases separating them. Germline loops: CDR1 MGHDK, CDR2 SYGVNS. This CDR3 has 18 residues.

The chain uses TRBV28 and TRBJ1-1; TRBD1 aligns across 7 bases. Per the germline V gene, CDR1 is MDHEN and CDR2 is SYDVKM. V dropped 5 bases and J dropped 1; count of bases not matched to a gene: 7. CDR3 size: 15 residues. The CDR3: CASSPQTGPNTEAFF. CDR3 coding DNA: TGTGCCAGCAGTCCCCAGACAGGGCCGAACACTGAAGCTTTCTTT.

This clone was recorded once. This rearrangement joins TRBV28 to TRBJ2-2, with 7 bases identical to TRBD2. The CDR3 consists of 16 residues. Germline-derived CDR1 and CDR2 are MDHEN and SYDVKM. The V segment lost 8 bases and the J segment 0 bases; nucleotides outside the gene matches: 9. The CDR3 DNA reads TGTGCCAGCTCTACTGGGGGGGGTCCGAACACCGGGGAGCTGTTTTTT. It is translated as CASSTGGGPNTGELFF.